Listed below are T cell receptor beta chains from one sample, sequenced in a study of cytomegalovirus exposure and HLA in healthy donors. The method was immunoSEQ multiplex PCR; TCRdb's version includes in-frame clones alone and lacks a portion of them. Its listing shows some 200,000 clones. The sample consisted of PBMCs. Every receptor here comes from a woman under 30 in good health and CMV-seropositive. Each CDR3 is given with its conserved first and last residue. The D gene is left open where the match is weak.

J gene,V gene,D gene,CDR3 protein,CDR3 DNA
TRBJ1-3,TRBV30,NA,CAWSVQSMGTIYF,TGTGCCTGGAGTGTACAGTCCATGGGCACCATATATTTT
TRBJ2-5,TRBV18,TRBD2,CASSPPPLTSGAQETQYF,TGTGCCAGCTCACCACCTCCGCTGACTAGCGGGGCCCAAGAGACCCAGTACTTC
TRBJ1-2,TRBV7-9,TRBD1,CASSRDRGVYGYTF,TGTGCCAGCAGCCGGGACAGGGGGGTTTATGGCTACACCTTC
TRBJ2-7,TRBV10-3,TRBD1,CAISWDRSYEQYF,TGTGCCATCAGCTGGGACAGATCCTACGAGCAGTACTTC
TRBJ2-3,TRBV30,NA,CAWSPGIADTQYF,TGTGCCTGGAGTCCGGGAATCGCGGATACGCAGTATTTT
TRBJ2-3,TRBV18,TRBD1,CASSPLGTGGTDTQYF,TGTGCCAGCTCCCCCTTAGGGACAGGGGGCACAGATACGCAGTATTTT
TRBJ2-7,TRBV2,NA,CASRDTYEQYF,TGTGCCAGCAGGGACACCTACGAGCAGTACTTC
TRBJ2-1,TRBV11-3,NA,CASSLESLEQFF,TGTGCCAGCAGCTTAGAATCTCTTGAGCAGTTCTTC
TRBJ2-7,TRBV30,TRBD1,CAWSVQGIYEQYF,TGTGCCTGGAGTGTACAGGGGATCTACGAGCAGTACTTC
TRBJ2-1,TRBV5-1,TRBD1,CASSFLGTGILNEQFF,TGCGCCAGCAGCTTCCTGGGGACAGGGATTTTAAATGAGCAGTTCTTC
TRBJ1-1,TRBV7-8,TRBD1,CASSLAGQIDSEAFF,TGTGCCAGCAGCTTAGCGGGACAGATAGATTCTGAAGCTTTCTTT
TRBJ2-5,TRBV5-6,NA,CASSPVQGETQYF,TGTGCCAGCAGCCCCGTGCAGGGAGAGACCCAGTACTTC
TRBJ2-7,TRBV5-4,TRBD2,CASSQRGLAGDSYEQYF,TGTGCCAGCAGCCAACGGGGTCTAGCGGGAGACTCCTACGAGCAGTACTTC
TRBJ2-7,TRBV5-1,TRBD2,CASSAGRGAGEQYF,TGCGCCAGCAGCGCAGGGCGGGGGGCCGGCGAGCAGTACTTC
TRBJ2-7,TRBV6-4,TRBD1,CASSDGGQGSYEQYF,TGTGCCAGCAGTGACGGGGGACAGGGCTCCTACGAGCAGTACTTC
TRBJ1-2,TRBV7-6,NA,CASSLGGQGFPYGYTF,TGTGCCAGCAGCTTAGGGGGTCAGGGGTTCCCCTATGGCTACACCTTC
TRBJ1-1,TRBV6-5,NA,CASSPPIDRHTEAFF,TGTGCCAGCAGTCCACCCATAGACAGGCACACTGAAGCTTTCTTT
TRBJ1-5,TRBV18,NA,CASSPGSIRNQPQHF,TGTGCCAGCTCCCCCGGGAGTATCCGCAATCAGCCCCAGCATTTT
TRBJ2-7,TRBV5-1,NA,CASSLNRNSYEQYF,TGCGCCAGCAGCTTAAACAGAAACTCCTACGAGCAGTACTTC
TRBJ2-7,TRBV7-9,NA,CASSLVASGSYEQYF,TGTGCCAGCAGCTTAGTGGCTTCAGGGTCCTACGAGCAGTACTTC
TRBJ1-6,TRBV5-4,NA,CASTSPTGNSPLHF,TGTGCCAGCACCTCACCCACCGGGAATTCACCCCTCCACTTT
TRBJ1-2,TRBV29-1,TRBD1,CSVDPRGQGQNYGYTF,TGCAGCGTTGACCCTCGAGGACAGGGCCAGAACTATGGCTACACCTTC
TRBJ2-7,TRBV7-9,TRBD1,CASSSRGQGLNEQYF,TGTGCCAGCAGCTCCCGTGGACAGGGGCTAAACGAGCAGTACTTC
TRBJ2-3,TRBV4-3,TRBD2,CASSQGTSSTDTQYF,TGCGCCAGCAGCCAAGGGACTAGTAGCACAGATACGCAGTATTTT
TRBJ2-2,TRBV7-2,NA,CASSLAVSTGELFF,TGTGCCAGCAGCTTAGCGGTTAGCACCGGGGAGCTGTTTTTT
TRBJ1-5,TRBV19,TRBD1,CASNIPGQGGQPQHF,TGTGCCAGTAACATACCTGGACAGGGTGGACAGCCCCAGCATTTT
TRBJ2-2,TRBV10-1,TRBD2,CASSEGLAGDSTGELFF,TGCGCCAGCAGTGAGGGACTAGCGGGAGACAGCACCGGGGAGCTGTTTTTT
TRBJ1-2,TRBV5-1,NA,CASSPQGEGYTF,TGCGCCAGCAGCCCACAGGGAGAGGGCTACACCTTC
TRBJ2-1,TRBV10-3,NA,CAISGLGGENEQFF,TGTGCCATCAGTGGACTAGGAGGGGAGAATGAGCAGTTCTTC
TRBJ1-1,TRBV6-6,NA,CASSPGGMNTEAFF,TGTGCCAGCAGCCCCGGGGGAATGAACACTGAAGCTTTCTTT
TRBJ2-3,TRBV7-7,TRBD2,CASSQTSGLTDTQYF,TGTGCCAGCAGCCAAACTAGCGGGTTGACAGATACGCAGTATTTT
TRBJ1-1,TRBV15,NA,CATSVFMNTEAFF,TGTGCCACCAGCGTTTTCATGAACACTGAAGCTTTCTTT
TRBJ1-2,TRBV27,NA,CASSFAENQYGYTF,TGTGCCAGCAGTTTTGCGGAGAACCAGTATGGCTACACCTTC
TRBJ1-1,TRBV5-1,TRBD1,CASSLDLTGGRSNTEAFF,TGCGCCAGCAGCTTGGATCTGACAGGGGGCCGCTCGAACACTGAAGCTTTCTTT
TRBJ1-1,TRBV19,TRBD1,CASSHLDRENTEAFF,TGTGCCAGTAGTCACCTTGACAGGGAGAACACTGAAGCTTTCTTT
TRBJ1-5,TRBV7-8,NA,CASSLVEGGSNQPQHF,TGTGCCAGCAGCTTAGTCGAGGGAGGGAGCAATCAGCCCCAGCATTTT
TRBJ1-2,TRBV7-9,NA,CASSLGQGNGYTF,TGTGCCAGCAGCTTAGGGCAGGGAAACGGCTACACCTTC
TRBJ1-1,TRBV5-1,TRBD1,CASSPGTGLEAFF,TGCGCCAGCAGCCCCGGGACAGGGCTGGAAGCTTTCTTT
TRBJ2-5,TRBV6-6,TRBD2,CASRAGDETQYF,TGTGCCAGCAGGGCGGGGGATGAGACCCAGTACTTC
TRBJ2-7,TRBV5-1,NA,CASSYVPGAEQYF,TGCGCCAGCAGCTACGTACCAGGGGCCGAGCAGTACTTC
TRBJ1-6,TRBV7-8,NA,CASKGATINSPLHF,TGTGCCAGCAAAGGTGCGACAATCAATTCACCCCTCCACTTT
TRBJ1-5,TRBV19,TRBD1,CASSIGRTGENQPQHF,TGTGCCAGTAGTATAGGCAGGACAGGGGAAAATCAGCCCCAGCATTTT
TRBJ2-2,TRBV19,NA,CATSLRSGNTGELFF,TGTGCCACATCCTTACGAAGCGGGAACACCGGGGAGCTGTTTTTT
TRBJ1-2,TRBV11-2,NA,CASSQTPAQGPRDGYTF,TGTGCCAGCAGCCAAACCCCGGCTCAGGGGCCGAGGGATGGCTACACCTTC
TRBJ2-1,TRBV6-5,NA,CASSSPHSGEGNEQFF,TGTGCCAGCAGTTCCCCCCATTCGGGAGAGGGAAATGAGCAGTTCTTC
TRBJ1-4,TRBV7-9,TRBD1,CASRSNRGDAATNEKLFF,TGTGCCAGCAGATCTAACAGGGGGGACGCCGCGACTAATGAAAAACTGTTTTTT
TRBJ1-2,TRBV14,NA,CASSQDRGYGYTF,TGTGCCAGCAGCCAAGACAGGGGATATGGCTACACCTTC
TRBJ1-2,TRBV2,NA,CASSGGLGGYTF,TGTGCCAGCAGTGGGGGACTAGGAGGCTACACCTTC
TRBJ2-3,TRBV7-7,TRBD2,CASSPRGRAVDTQYF,TGTGCCAGCAGTCCTCGTGGGAGGGCCGTGGATACGCAGTATTTT